The entry that follows covers one T cell receptor delta chain sequence. Antigen specificity is unknown. CDR3 length: 20 residues. Germline-derived CDR1 and CDR2 are TSWWSYY and QGS. V was pared by 1 base and J by 0 bases, with 17 bases of the junction left unmatched. TCRdb re-called the PCR reads using CATT. The sample carries about 13,000 delta-chain clones, roughly 50% recorded once. The data were obtained in a study of human gamma delta and Vdelta1 T cells. Study-level points and caveats: Delta One T cells were reportedly polyclonal and broadly cytotoxic against acute myeloid leukemia.

The receptor comes from a human donor in good health. The sequencing input was Vdelta1 gamma-delta T cells from blood grown in culture (DOT cells). The gene calls are TRDV1 and TRDJ1; TRDD3 aligns across 7 bases. The DNA for the CDR3 is TGTGCTCTTGGGGAACAGGGGGATGGCGACCGGGGGGGACACACCGATAAACTCATCTTT. Translation gives CALGEQGDGDRGGHTDKLIF.